One and the same sample provided the 17 T cell receptor beta chains below, sequenced in a study of T cells in Graves' hyperthyroidism and ophthalmopathy. The TCR beta CDR3 regions underwent amplification using RNA transcripts as the source. TCR CDR3 regions were first amplified by RT-PCR with HTBI primers. From the multiplex PCR reads, TCRdb called clonotypes with MiXCR, one entry per CDR3 protein. Of hundreds of thousands of distinct CDR3 sequences in the sample, about 14% were seen once. Material for sequencing was blood. The receptors originated from a man aged 45 to 65 with Graves' ophthalmopathy.

This clonotype was counted a few times. The chain links TRBV7-9 to TRBJ1-1, with a possible D match to TRBD1 (5 bases). Germline-derived CDR1 and CDR2 are SEHNR and FQNEAQ (reference sequence). The CDR3 is 16 residues long. V was trimmed by 2 bases and J by 4 bases, leaving 17 bases between them. CDR3 bases: TGTGCCAGCAGCTTACAGGGCGTGGTGGTGGGCACTGAAGCTTTCTTT. It is translated as CASSLQGVVVGTEAFF.

The rearrangement uses TRBV11-3 and TRBJ2-7, with D unclear. The CDR3 spans 14 residues. Germline V lookup: CDR1 SGHNT, CDR2 YENEEA. Trimming left V 0 bases short and J 4 bases short, with 10 bases between. Here the CDR3 reads CASSLEGMTYEQYF. CDR3 nucleotides: TGTGCCAGCAGCTTAGAGGGTATGACATACGAGCAGTACTTC.

The rearrangement uses TRBV20-1 and TRBJ2-2, with 11 bases identical to TRBD2. The V segment lost 3 bases and the J segment 9 bases; nucleotides outside the gene matches: 6. The CDR3 length is 14 residues. Germline values: CDR1 DFQATT, CDR2 SNEGSKA (reference sequence). Here the CDR3 DNA reads TGCAGTGCTAGGCTAGCGGGGGGCGCCAGGGAGCTGTTTTTT. This sequence encodes CSARLAGGARELFF.

This chain connects TRBV2 to TRBJ1-1; no reliable D call. The CDR3 runs 12 residues. Deletions cut 5 bases from V and 10 bases from J, with 14 bases between. The germline V gene encodes CDR1 SNHLY and CDR2 FYNNEI. CDR3 nucleotides: TGTGCCAGCAGTCCCATGTCGAGCGGAGCTTTCTTT. It codes for CASSPMSSGAFF.

This clonotype was seen a few times. The chain has TRBV12-3 or TRBV12-4 and TRBJ2-7; tentatively, D is TRBD2 (8 bases). The CDR3 totals 14 residues. V lost 6 bases and J lost 7, with 19 bases in between. The CDR3 region is CASRKTGPGGEQYF. The CDR3 DNA sequence: TGTGCCAGCAGAAAGACAGGGCCGGGGGGGGAGCAGTACTTC.

The sample holds many counts of this clonotype. V is TRBV3-1 and J is TRBJ1-2, with D maybe TRBD1 (5 bases). The CDR3 is 15 amino acids. Germline CDR1 LGHDT, CDR2 YNNKEL (reference sequence). V lost 1 base, J lost 4 bases, and 13 bases lay in between. The CDR3, as DNA: TGTGCCAGCAGCCAAGGTCTGGGACTCGCCTATGGCTACACCTTC. Translated: CASSQGLGLAYGYTF.

Only a few counts were recorded for this clonotype. This chain links TRBV6-2 or TRBV6-3 with TRBJ2-4; no clear D. Germline CDR1 MNHEY, CDR2 SVGEGT. Trimming shortened V by 4 bases and J by 1 base, and 20 bases separated the two germline ends. CDR3 length equals 18 residues. The CDR3 spells CASSSFRTLKGAKNIQYF. The CDR3 region has the DNA TGTGCCAGCAGTTCCTTCCGGACGTTGAAAGGGGCCAAAAACATTCAGTACTTC.

This clonotype was observed a handful of times. The chain carries TRBV29-1 and TRBJ2-5; 10 bases are a match to TRBD2. With V trimmed by 3 bases and J by 4 bases, 2 bases remained unmatched. The CDR3 length is 13 residues. Germline V gene data show CDR1 as SQVTM and CDR2 as ANQGSEA. The CDR3 nucleotides are TGCAGCGTTGATCGACTAGCGGGAGAGACCCAGTACTTC. It is translated as CSVDRLAGETQYF.

The chain couples TRBV4-1 to TRBJ2-4, with a tentative D call TRBD2 (6 bases). From germline, CDR1 is MGHRA and CDR2 YSYEKL. Trimming removed 6 bases from V and 8 bases from J, with 17 bases in between. There are 14 residues in the CDR3. The CDR3 region is CASRPKEGRYIQYF. The CDR3 DNA is TGCGCCAGCAGACCAAAGGAGGGCCGATACATTCAGTACTTC.

The sample holds many counts of this clonotype. The junction differs from germline at one of its ends, possibly a read error. The chain joins TRBV7-7 to TRBJ2-5; D is unclear. Germline CDR1 reads SSHAT; CDR2 reads FNYEAQ (reference sequence). The CDR3 is 13 residues long. The CDR3 sequence: CASSLGSSETQYF. Here the CDR3 DNA reads TGTGCTAGCAGCTTAGGTAGCTCTGAGACCCAGTACTTC.

This clonotype was detected ten times or more. The chain is built from TRBV20-1 and TRBJ2-7; D is perhaps TRBD2 (5 bases). CDR1 is DFQATT and CDR2 is SNEGSKA in the germline V gene (reference sequence). The V end lost 6 bases, the J end lost 2 bases, and 17 bases lay between the germline ends. The CDR3 is 14 residues long. The CDR3 bases are TGCAGTGCCAATCCTGAGGGATTTACCTACGAGCAGTACTTC. Translating it yields CSANPEGFTYEQYF.

The chain employs TRBV11-2 and TRBJ2-7; 8 bases align to TRBD2. The J segment lost 4 bases and the V segment lost 2 bases, leaving 13 bases of the junction unmatched. CDR3 length equals 17 residues. Germline-derived CDR1 and CDR2 are SGHAT and FQNNGV. CDR3 loop: CASSLLSPAGESYEQYF. CDR3 sequence (DNA): TGTGCCAGCAGCTTACTTTCACCAGCGGGAGAGAGTTACGAGCAGTACTTC.

This clonotype was seen ten or more times. The CDR3 nucleotides are TGCAGTGCCCACGGGACGCATCTCTACAATGAGCAGTTCTTC. Protein: CSAHGTHLYNEQFF. V is TRBV20-1 and J is TRBJ2-1; D assignment may be TRBD1 or TRBD2 (5 bases each). The ends were cut back, 6 bases at V and 3 bases at J, with 15 bases in the middle. The germline V gene has CDR1 DFQATT and CDR2 SNEGSKA (reference sequence). The CDR3 loop spans 14 amino acids.

The table lists this clonotype with many counts. The chain has TRBV18 and TRBJ2-7, with 11 bases aligning to TRBD1. CDR1 KGHSH and CDR2 LQKENI come from the germline V gene. CDR3 length: 16 residues. The V gene end was trimmed by 4 bases and the J gene end by 3 bases; junction bases not matched to a gene: 8. Written as DNA, the CDR3 is TGTGCCAGCTCACTTAAATGGACAGGGGGCCACTACGAGCAGTACTTC. Translation gives CASSLKWTGGHYEQYF.

This clonotype was recorded at least ten times. The chain links TRBV6-1 to TRBJ2-3, with 8 positions matching TRBD2. The V and J ends lost 6 bases and 0 bases, in that order; junction bases with no gene match: 5. Germline CDR1 MNHNS, CDR2 SASEGT. The length of the CDR3 is 15 residues. This CDR3 reads CASRSLAVSTDTQYF. The CDR3 coding sequence is TGTGCCAGCAGGTCACTAGCGGTTAGCACAGATACGCAGTATTTT.

This chain uses TRBV25-1 with TRBJ2-3; no clear D. The CDR3 length is 15 residues. The germline gives CDR1 MGHDK, CDR2 SYGVNS. V lost 7 bases, J lost 3 bases, and 17 bases lay in between. The CDR3 protein is CASKGFPYSTDTQYF. The DNA of the CDR3 is TGTGCCAGCAAAGGGTTTCCTTACTCAACAGATACGCAGTATTTT.

The table lists this clonotype with many counts. The chain uses TRBV28 and TRBJ1-4; 9 nucleotides agree with TRBD1. From germline, CDR1 is MDHEN and CDR2 SYDVKM. With 8 bases clipped from V and 5 bases from J, the junction kept 9 bases outside the gene matches. The CDR3 is 15 amino acids. CDR3 DNA: TGTGCCAGCGGAACAACCGGGACAGGGAATGAAAAACTGTTTTTT. It encodes CASGTTGTGNEKLFF. Full variable domain (rest looked up from reference TRBV28 and TRBJ1-4): DVKVTQSSRYLVKRTGEKVFLECVQDMDHENMFWYRQDPGLGLRLIYFSYDVKMKEKGDIPEGYSVSREKKERFSLILESASTNQTSMYLCASGTTGTGNEKLFFGSGTQLSVL.